This TCR beta chain originates from a study of blood T cell repertoires in COVID-19 (TCRdb year 2020). In the study overall: Collaborator samples came from the United States, Italy and Spain and covered acute and convalescent phases of COVID-19. Where available, HLA class I and class II types were taken from metadata supplied by the sample provider and were not determined by assay-based typing. A de-identified subject ID, COVID-19 status, age in years and sex were almost always included in the sample metadata. The dataset comprised deeply sampled blood TCRbeta repertoires from subjects exposed to, actively infected with, or recovered from COVID-19. The repertoires were made available in a free public database intended to serve as a resource for research on the immune response to SARS-CoV-2. The samples were drawn from two sources: the first 160 participants of the ongoing ImmuneRACE study, and 1,200 or so subjects contributed by 6 global collaborators. The material from the prospective study consisted of cDNA or gDNA derived from T cells, B-cell-depleted T cells, or PBMCs. The full study reports these points: The quantity of clinical and demographic metadata differed by source and by participant and was supplied without curation.

One collaborating source in Seattle enrolled patients while the patients were actively infected and followed the patients over time throughout the course of disease. Each collaborating institution followed its own protocols to collect whole blood in K2EDTA tubes. For TCRbeta analysis, collaborator samples were shipped as frozen whole blood, as isolated PBMCs, or as DNA extracted from either sample type. The immunoSEQ Assay, a bias-controlled multiplex PCR, was used to amplify TCRbeta CDR3 regions from genomic DNA. The study's processing was this. Nucleated cell counts per sample were estimated from amplification of reference gene primers within the assay. To quantify the absolute abundance of each unique TCRbeta CDR3 rearrangement, sequence reads were collapsed and filtered. Productive Simpson clonality was computed per sample as the square root of Simpson's diversity index over productive rearrangements. TCRdb provides this immuneACCESS table in a form limited to in-frame rearrangements. Some clones are lacking; in checked studies, under half of them reflect an unresolved V gene, and why the rest are absent is not known. The V and J calls and clone size are taken from that table; D and trimming were inferred from the DNA. The sample data list over 200,000 clones, and 83% of these were observed just once. The leading ten clones occupy over 1% of the sample.

As to this clone: Its antigen is unknown. No much larger clonotype is one base removed from it; base qualities were not supplied.

The CDR3 runs 15 residues from the cysteine to the phenylalanine. CDR3 DNA only is kept here, 45 bases in frame from base 1. CDR1 SGDLS and CDR2 YYNGEE were looked up in the germline V gene. At the junction V is shortened by 3 bases and J by 1 base; bases outside the gene matches: 5. The receptor's source is a woman between 25 and 40 years old with COVID-19, enrolled during active disease. Sequencing was done on a sample of peripheral blood. The rearrangement joined TRBV9 to TRBJ2-5, with 8 middle bases fitting TRBD2. CDR3 protein: CASSGPLAAQETQYF. The DNA sequence reads TGTGCCAGCAGCGGCCCACTAGCGGCCCAAGAGACCCAGTACTTC.